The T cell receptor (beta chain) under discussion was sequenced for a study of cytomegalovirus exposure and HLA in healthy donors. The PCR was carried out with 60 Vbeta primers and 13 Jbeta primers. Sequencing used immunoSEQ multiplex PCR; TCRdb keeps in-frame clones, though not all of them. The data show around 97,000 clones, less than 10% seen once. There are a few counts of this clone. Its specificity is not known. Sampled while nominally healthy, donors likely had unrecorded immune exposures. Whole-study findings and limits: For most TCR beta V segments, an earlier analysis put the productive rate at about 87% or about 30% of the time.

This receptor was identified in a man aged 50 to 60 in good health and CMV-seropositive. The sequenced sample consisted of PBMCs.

CDR3 residues: CASSLARDQPQHF. The CDR3 nucleotides read TGTGCCAGCAGCTTAGCGCGGGATCAGCCCCAGCATTTT. The chain recombines TRBV7-2 with TRBJ1-5; D is ambiguous. The germline V gene has CDR1 SGHTA and CDR2 FQGNSA. V gave up 0 bases and J gave up 5 bases, with 5 bases separating them. The CDR3 length is 13 residues.